This entry lists 12 T cell receptor beta chains sequenced from one sample in a study of blood T cell repertoires in COVID-19. The data were produced by immunoSEQ multiplex PCR, yet TCRdb's version contains in-frame clones alone and is incomplete. The sample shows approximately 120,000 clones, roughly 88% of them seen only once. The material sequenced was peripheral blood. The receptors here all came from a human donor in a cohort sampled during active COVID-19.

This sequence joins TRBV10-3 and TRBJ1-2, with no clear D. V lost 6 bases, J lost 6 bases, and 11 bases lay in between. Germline V lookup: CDR1 ENHRY, CDR2 SYGVKD. This CDR3 contains 12 residues. Written as DNA, the CDR3 is TGTGCCATCAGCAAAGGCGGGGATGGCTACACCTTC. This gives the protein CAISKGGDGYTF.

V gene TRBV7-3 combines with J gene TRBJ2-2, with 11 bases aligning to TRBD2. The length of the CDR3 is 17 residues. Trimming at V came to 5 bases and at J to 4 bases, leaving 9 bases not matched to a gene. Germline V gives CDR1 SGHTA, CDR2 FQGTGA. The DNA of the CDR3 is TGTGCCAGCAGCAAACTCGGGACTAGCGGACTCACCGGGGAGCTGTTTTTT. Translation gives CASSKLGTSGLTGELFF.

The chain combines TRBV6-5 with TRBJ2-1, with D perhaps matching TRBD1 (5 bases). V lost 6 bases to trimming and J lost 5 bases, with 11 bases between them. The CDR3 covers 13 residues. CDR1 MNHEY and CDR2 SVGAGI come from the germline V gene. The CDR3 coding sequence is TGTGCCAGCAGCCCCGACAGCAACAATGAGCAGTTCTTC. Amino acid sequence: CASSPDSNNEQFF.

This chain links TRBV20-1 with TRBJ2-7; D is uncertain. The V end lost 4 bases, the J end lost 3 bases, and 10 bases lay between the germline ends. CDR3 length: 12 residues. CDR1 and CDR2 from the germline V gene are DFQATT and SNEGSKA (reference sequence). The CDR3 sequence: CSATDAGYEQYF. CDR3 DNA: TGCAGTGCTACTGACGCCGGCTACGAGCAGTACTTC.

The rearrangement joins TRBV18 to TRBJ2-7; TRBD1 agrees at 9 bases. This CDR3 is built from 15 residues. The V gene end was trimmed by 3 bases and the J gene end by 6 bases; junction bases not matched to a gene: 9. CDR1 is KGHSH and CDR2 is LQKENI in the germline V gene. The CDR3 sequence is CASSPRQGVRAEQYF. In DNA, the CDR3 is TGTGCCAGCTCACCCCGACAGGGGGTCCGGGCCGAGCAGTACTTC.

This clone has just one count. The V call is TRBV2, the J call TRBJ2-1, with 10 nucleotides matching TRBD2. Unmatched junction bases numbered 5, after V lost 5 bases and J lost 1 base. CDR3 size: 16 residues. Germline V gives CDR1 SNHLY, CDR2 FYNNEI. The CDR3: CASSSRLAGSYNEQFF. CDR3 in DNA: TGTGCCAGCAGTTCGAGACTAGCGGGTTCCTACAATGAGCAGTTCTTC.

The chain combines TRBV7-9 with TRBJ2-3; 9 nucleotides align to TRBD1. V shed 2 bases and J 2 bases; nucleotides not matched to a gene: 11. The CDR3 totals 18 residues. CDR1 and CDR2 (germline): SEHNR, FQNEAQ (reference sequence). The CDR3 region has the DNA TGTGCCAGCAGCTTAAAGCCGGGACAGGGACACGACACAGATACGCAGTATTTT. Amino acids: CASSLKPGQGHDTDTQYF.

The chain has TRBV5-1 and TRBJ2-5, with 8 positions matching TRBD2. V shed 0 bases and J 0 bases; nucleotides not matched to a gene: 7. The CDR3 is 17 amino acids. Germline V gives CDR1 SGHRS, CDR2 YFSETQ. In nucleotides, the CDR3 is TGCGCCAGCAGCTTGGGGCACAGCGGGGGTAACCAAGAGACCCAGTACTTC. Protein: CASSLGHSGGNQETQYF.

This chain joins TRBV13 and TRBJ2-2, with 9 bases fitting TRBD2. CDR1 PRHDT and CDR2 FYEKMQ come from the germline V gene (reference sequence). V dropped 0 bases and J dropped 1; count of bases not matched to a gene: 0. This CDR3 has 16 residues. The CDR3 loop reads CASSLGLAGNTGELFF. In nucleotides, the CDR3 is TGTGCCAGCAGCTTAGGACTAGCGGGGAACACCGGGGAGCTGTTTTTT. The whole variable domain, remainder taken from reference TRBV13 and TRBJ2-2, is AAGVIQSPRHLIKEKRETATLKCYPIPRHDTVYWYQQGPGQDPQFLISFYEKMQSDKGSIPDRFSAQQFSDYHSELNMSSLELGDSALYFCASSLGLAGNTGELFFGEGSRLTVL.

The chain employs TRBV2 and TRBJ1-5; D remains unclear. The V gene lost 0 bases and the J gene lost 4 bases, with 10 bases spanning the gap. This CDR3 spans 15 amino acids. Germline CDR1 and CDR2: SNHLY and FYNNEI. CDR3 sequence: CASSEALRGNQPQHF. The DNA for the CDR3 is TGTGCCAGCAGTGAAGCGCTTCGAGGAAATCAGCCCCAGCATTTT. The variable domain in full, completed from reference TRBV2 and TRBJ1-5, reads EPEVTQTPSHQVTQMGQEVILRCVPISNHLYFYWYRQILGQKVEFLVSFYNNEISEKSEIFDDQFSVERPDGSNFTLKIRSTKLEDSAMYFCASSEALRGNQPQHFGDGTRLSIL.

This clone was counted between two and nine times. The V gene is TRBV15, the J gene TRBJ2-2; weak D call: TRBD2 (5 bases). V was cut by 0 bases and J by 3 bases, with 8 bases left in between. Germline loops: CDR1 LNHNV, CDR2 YYDKDF (reference sequence). CDR3 size: 15 residues. In DNA form, the CDR3 reads TGTGCCACCAGCAGAGAAAGCGGATACACCGGGGAGCTGTTTTTT. Translated: CATSRESGYTGELFF.

V usage is TRBV9 and J usage is TRBJ2-5, with D possibly being TRBD1 (5 bases). The CDR3 extends over 16 amino acids. V shed 3 bases and J shed 2 bases, with 17 bases lying between them. Looked up from germline, CDR1 is SGDLS and CDR2 is YYNGEE. For the CDR3, the DNA is TGTGCCAGCAGCGCCAGCGCGGCAGGGTTTCAAGAGACCCAGTACTTC. Translating it yields CASSASAAGFQETQYF.